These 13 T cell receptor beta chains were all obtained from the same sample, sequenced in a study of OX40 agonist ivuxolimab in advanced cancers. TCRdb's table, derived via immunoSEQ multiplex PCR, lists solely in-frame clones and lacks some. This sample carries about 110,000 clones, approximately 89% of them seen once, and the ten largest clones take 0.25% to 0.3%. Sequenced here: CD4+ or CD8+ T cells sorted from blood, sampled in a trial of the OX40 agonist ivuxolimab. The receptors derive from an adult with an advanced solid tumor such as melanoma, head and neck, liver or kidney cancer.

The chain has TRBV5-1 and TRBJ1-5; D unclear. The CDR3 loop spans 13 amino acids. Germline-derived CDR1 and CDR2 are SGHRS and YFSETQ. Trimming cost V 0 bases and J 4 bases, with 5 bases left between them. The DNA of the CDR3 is TGCGCCAGCAGCTTGGTGGGAAATCAGCCCCAGCATTTT. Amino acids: CASSLVGNQPQHF.

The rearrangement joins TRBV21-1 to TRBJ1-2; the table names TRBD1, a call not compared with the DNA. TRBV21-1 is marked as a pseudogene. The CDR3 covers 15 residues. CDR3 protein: CASSKERQGNYGYTF. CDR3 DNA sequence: TGTGCCAGCAGCAAAGAAAGGCAGGGGAACTATGGCTACACCTTC.

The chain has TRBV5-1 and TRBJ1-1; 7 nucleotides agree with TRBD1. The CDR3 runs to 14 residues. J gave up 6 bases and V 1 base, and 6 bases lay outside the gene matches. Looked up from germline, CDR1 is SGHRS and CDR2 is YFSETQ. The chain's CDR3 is CASSLLQGSPEAFF. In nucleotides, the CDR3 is TGCGCCAGCAGCTTGTTACAGGGGTCCCCTGAAGCTTTCTTT.

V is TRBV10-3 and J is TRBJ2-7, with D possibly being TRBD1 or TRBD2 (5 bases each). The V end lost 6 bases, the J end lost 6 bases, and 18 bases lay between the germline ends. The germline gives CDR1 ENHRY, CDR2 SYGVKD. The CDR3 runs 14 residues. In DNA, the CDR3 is TGTGCCATCAGCGGGGCCCCCCCCATGTCCGAGCAGTACTTC. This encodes CAISGAPPMSEQYF.

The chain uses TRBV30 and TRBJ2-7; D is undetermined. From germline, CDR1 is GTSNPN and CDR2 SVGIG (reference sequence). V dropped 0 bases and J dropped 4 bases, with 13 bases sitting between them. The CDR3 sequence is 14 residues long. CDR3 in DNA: TGTGCCTGGAGTGTCCAGTGGTCATGGTACGAGCAGTACTTC. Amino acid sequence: CAWSVQWSWYEQYF.

The CDR3 here is CASSWYRGIAPQHF. The CDR3 nucleotides are TGTGCCAGCAGCTGGTACAGGGGAATAGCGCCCCAGCATTTT. The gene calls are TRBV11-3 and TRBJ1-5, with 7 bases aligning to TRBD1. Trimming cost V 4 bases and J 9 bases; bases outside gene matches: 9. The CDR3 runs to 14 residues. In germline, CDR1 is SGHNT, CDR2 YENEEA.

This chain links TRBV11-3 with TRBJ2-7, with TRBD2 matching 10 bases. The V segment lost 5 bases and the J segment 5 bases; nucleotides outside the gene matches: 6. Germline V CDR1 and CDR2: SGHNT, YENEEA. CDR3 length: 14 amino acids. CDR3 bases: TGTGCCAGCAGCCCCCCTGGACTAGCGGACGAGCAGTACTTC. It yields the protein CASSPPGLADEQYF.

DNA of the CDR3: TGTGCCAGTAGTCCCCCCGGAGGATGGAACACCGGGGAGCTGTTTTTT. It specifies CASSPPGGWNTGELFF. The chain employs TRBV19 and TRBJ2-2; D is perhaps TRBD2 (5 bases). Germline V gene data show CDR1 as LNHDA and CDR2 as SQIVND (reference sequence). V was pared by 5 bases and J by 1 base, with 14 bases between. This CDR3 spans 16 amino acids.

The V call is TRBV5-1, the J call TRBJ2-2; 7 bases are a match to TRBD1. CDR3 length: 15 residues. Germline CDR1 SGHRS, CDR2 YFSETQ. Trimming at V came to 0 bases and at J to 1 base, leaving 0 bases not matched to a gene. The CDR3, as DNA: TGCGCCAGCAGCTTGGGGGACAGGAACACCGGGGAGCTGTTTTTT. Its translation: CASSLGDRNTGELFF.

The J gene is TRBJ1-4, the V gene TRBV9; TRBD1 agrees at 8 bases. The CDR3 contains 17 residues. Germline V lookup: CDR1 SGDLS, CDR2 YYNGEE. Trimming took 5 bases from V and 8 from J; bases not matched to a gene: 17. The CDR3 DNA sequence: TGTGCCAGCAGTGGTTCGACAGGGGTTTTTTCTGGAGAAAAACTGTTTTTT. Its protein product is CASSGSTGVFSGEKLFF.

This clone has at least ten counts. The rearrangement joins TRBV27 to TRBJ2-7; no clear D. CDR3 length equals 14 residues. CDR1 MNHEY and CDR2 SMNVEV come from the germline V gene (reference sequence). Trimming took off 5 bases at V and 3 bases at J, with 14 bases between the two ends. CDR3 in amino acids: CASSPRQAHYEQYF. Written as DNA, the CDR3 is TGTGCCAGCAGTCCCAGGCAGGCCCACTACGAGCAGTACTTC.

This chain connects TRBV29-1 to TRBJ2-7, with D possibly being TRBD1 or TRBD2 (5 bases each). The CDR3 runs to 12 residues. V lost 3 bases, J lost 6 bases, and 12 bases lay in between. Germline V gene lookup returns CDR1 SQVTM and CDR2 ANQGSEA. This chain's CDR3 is CSVDGGPAEQYF. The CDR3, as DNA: TGCAGCGTTGATGGGGGTCCGGCCGAGCAGTACTTC.

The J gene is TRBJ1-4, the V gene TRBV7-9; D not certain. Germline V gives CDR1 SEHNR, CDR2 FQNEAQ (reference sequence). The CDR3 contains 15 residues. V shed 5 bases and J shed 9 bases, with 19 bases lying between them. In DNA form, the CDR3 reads TGTGCCAGCAGCAAAGGCGGCATTCCCAATCAAAAACTGTTTTTT. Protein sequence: CASSKGGIPNQKLFF.